These T cell receptor beta chains were read from a single sample in a study of blood T cell repertoires in COVID-19. Only in-frame clones appear in the TCRdb table, and some are missing; sequencing was by immunoSEQ multiplex PCR. Among about 94,000 clones listed, 80% to 85% were seen once. Sequenced sample: peripheral blood. The receptors were gathered from a man in his fifties or sixties with acute or convalescent COVID-19. Both conserved end residues are part of each CDR3. A D gene is named only where the DNA matches it firmly. Not every row has a clone size; where given, it reads once, few, many or a size class.

D gene,clone size,J gene,V gene,CDR3 protein,CDR3 DNA
TRBD1,.,TRBJ2-5,TRBV6-6,CASSPYRQGYQETQYF,TGTGCCAGCAGTCCTTACCGACAGGGGTACCAAGAGACCCAGTACTTC
TRBD1,.,TRBJ1-6,TRBV5-8,CASSLTGGSYNSPLHF,TGTGCCAGCAGCTTGACAGGGGGGTCCTATAATTCACCCCTCCACTTT
.,.,TRBJ1-5,TRBV9,CASSVAGDNQPQHF,TGTGCCAGCAGCGTAGCAGGCGACAATCAGCCCCAGCATTTT
.,once,TRBJ2-1,TRBV5-1,CASSLGQPEQFF,TGCGCCAGCAGCTTGGGACAGCCTGAGCAGTTCTTC
.,.,TRBJ2-2,TRBV11-3,CASSLGGGTANTGELFF,TGTGCCAGCAGCCTAGGGGGCGGGACGGCGAACACCGGGGAGCTGTTTTTT
.,once,TRBJ2-3,TRBV29-1,CWGNPSGGEGIDTQYF,TGCTGGGGGAATCCGTCGGGGGGCGAAGGGATAGATACGCAGTATTTT
TRBD1,.,TRBJ1-1,TRBV28,CASRQDRGNTEAFF,TGTGCCAGCAGACAGGACAGGGGGAATACTGAAGCTTTCTTT
.,.,TRBJ1-1,TRBV13,CASSEWTALNTEAFF,TGTGCCAGCAGCGAATGGACAGCCCTGAACACTGAAGCTTTCTTT
TRBD1,once,TRBJ1-2,TRBV30,CAWSSTGTGYYGYTF,TGTGCCTGGAGTTCCACCGGGACAGGGTACTATGGCTACACCTTC
.,.,TRBJ1-2,TRBV29-1,CSGGERAGFNYGYTF,TGCAGCGGGGGAGAGAGGGCAGGATTCAACTATGGCTACACCTTC
.,.,TRBJ1-4,TRBV9,CASSPMGSINEKLFF,TGTGCCAGCAGCCCTATGGGGAGCATAAATGAAAAACTGTTTTTT
.,few,TRBJ1-1,TRBV10-2,CASSEHLNTEAFF,TGCGCCAGCAGTGAGCACTTGAACACTGAAGCTTTCTTT
TRBD1,.,TRBJ1-2,TRBV30,CAWGTGIFYGYTF,TGTGCCTGGGGGACAGGCATTTTCTATGGCTACACCTTC
.,.,TRBJ2-3,TRBV11-3,CASSPRTSTDTQYF,TGTGCCAGCAGCCCGCGGACTAGCACAGATACGCAGTATTTT
TRBD1,.,TRBJ1-5,TRBV6-5,CASSHRQGGNQPQHF,TGTGCCAGCAGCCACCGACAGGGAGGCAATCAGCCCCAGCATTTT
.,.,TRBJ1-5,TRBV7-2,CASSSPNQPQHF,TGTGCCAGCAGTTCTCCGAATCAGCCCCAGCATTTT
TRBD1,.,TRBJ1-1,TRBV30,CAWSDRGHTEAFF,TGTGCCTGGAGTGACAGGGGGCACACTGAAGCTTTCTTT
.,.,TRBJ2-1,TRBV6-5,CASSYVGEGAYNEQFF,TGTGCCAGCAGTTACGTAGGAGAGGGGGCCTACAATGAGCAGTTCTTC
.,.,TRBJ1-5,TRBV28,CASSPPVAGAQPQHF,TGTGCCAGCAGTCCCCCTGTAGCGGGGGCTCAGCCCCAGCATTTT
TRBD2,.,TRBJ2-1,TRBV2,CASGARTSGGNEQFF,TGTGCCAGTGGGGCGAGGACTAGCGGGGGTAATGAGCAGTTCTTC
.,.,TRBJ1-1,TRBV27,CASSLSRLGQNTEAFF,TGTGCCAGCAGTCTCTCTCGTCTTGGACAGAACACTGAAGCTTTCTTT
.,few,TRBJ2-1,TRBV27,CASSSLLSSYNEQFF,TGTGCCAGCAGTTCCCTTTTGAGCTCCTACAATGAGCAGTTCTTC
TRBD1,.,TRBJ1-4,TRBV29-1,CSVGTGDEKLFF,TGCAGCGTTGGGACAGGGGATGAAAAACTGTTTTTT
.,.,TRBJ2-7,TRBV23-1,CASSQSKAGGIYEQYF,TGCGCCAGCAGTCAATCTAAGGCCGGAGGAATCTACGAGCAGTACTTC
.,.,TRBJ1-5,TRBV30,CAWSVRGNQPQHF,TGTGCCTGGAGTGTGAGGGGGAATCAGCCCCAGCATTTT
.,.,TRBJ2-7,TRBV7-2,CASSPGGSSYEQYF,TGTGCCAGCAGCCCCGGCGGCAGTTCCTACGAGCAGTACTTC
.,few,TRBJ1-3,TRBV7-2,CASSLRRLNSGNTIYF,TGTGCCAGCAGCCTGCGGCGGCTAAACTCTGGAAACACCATATATTTT
.,.,TRBJ1-2,TRBV19,CASSPRGGESGYTF,TGTGCCAGTAGTCCCAGGGGAGGGGAATCCGGCTACACCTTC
.,.,TRBJ1-6,TRBV11-2,CASSLGQGGWVGPLHF,TGTGCCAGCAGCTTAGGGCAGGGCGGTTGGGTCGGACCCCTCCACTTT
.,.,TRBJ2-6,TRBV10-3,CAIKANSGANVLTF,TGTGCCATCAAAGCAAACTCTGGGGCCAACGTCCTGACTTTC
.,.,TRBJ2-2,TRBV7-8,CASSSRGGNTGELFF,TGTGCCAGCAGCTCCAGGGGCGGGAACACCGGGGAGCTGTTTTTT
.,.,TRBJ2-7,TRBV12-2,CASRFPDRYFAEQYF,TGTGCAAGTCGCTTTCCCGACAGGTATTTCGCCGAGCAGTACTTC
.,once,TRBJ1-1,TRBV27,CASSLGRYTEAFF,TGTGCCAGCAGTTTGGGCAGGTACACTGAAGCTTTCTTT
.,.,TRBJ1-1,TRBV5-1,CASSSAGLRGGNTEAFF,TGCGCCAGCAGCTCAGCAGGATTACGGGGGGGAAACACTGAAGCTTTCTTT
TRBD1,few,TRBJ1-1,TRBV27,CATHLRQGGGTEAFF,TGTGCCACTCACCTCAGACAGGGTGGTGGCACTGAAGCTTTCTTT
.,.,TRBJ1-2,TRBV19,CASRSQGLDGYTF,TGTGCCAGTAGATCCCAGGGTTTGGATGGCTACACCTTC
TRBD2,.,TRBJ2-1,TRBV10-2,CASSDPPTSGGLYNEQFF,TGCGCCAGCAGTGACCCGCCGACTAGCGGGGGTCTCTACAATGAGCAGTTCTTC
.,.,TRBJ2-5,TRBV5-1,CASSLAQGRETQYF,TGCGCCAGCAGCTTGGCTCAGGGAAGAGAGACCCAGTACTTC
.,once,TRBJ2-5,TRBV5-1,CASSLAVGAGRETQYF,TGCGCCAGCAGCTTGGCCGTTGGGGCAGGGCGAGAGACCCAGTACTTC
TRBD1,.,TRBJ1-1,TRBV3-1/TRBV3-2,CASSQTDRAAEAFF,TGTGCCAGCAGCCAAACTGACAGGGCCGCTGAAGCTTTCTTT